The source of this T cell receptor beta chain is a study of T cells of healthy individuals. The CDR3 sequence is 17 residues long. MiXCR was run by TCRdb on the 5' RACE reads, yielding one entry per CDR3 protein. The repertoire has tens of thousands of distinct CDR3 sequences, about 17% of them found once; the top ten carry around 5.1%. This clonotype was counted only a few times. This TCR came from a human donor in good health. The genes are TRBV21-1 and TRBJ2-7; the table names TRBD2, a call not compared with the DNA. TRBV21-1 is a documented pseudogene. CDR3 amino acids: CASSKGWVAEETYEQYF. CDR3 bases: TGTGCCAGCAGCAAGGGATGGGTGGCGGAGGAGACCTACGAGCAGTACTTC.